The source of this T cell receptor beta chain is a study of OX40 agonist ivuxolimab in advanced cancers. Study-wide context: Mean age approximately 61 years, range about 23 to 80; 82.7% male. Antecedent anti-PD-1, anti-PD-L1 or anti-CTLA-4 therapy was permissible, with approximately 44% having received some. Study-wide results and limits: By week 6 at 0.1 to 3.0 mg/kg, blood CD4+ and CD8+ T cells had expanded clonally.

The investigators sampled blood at baseline, at cycle 4 day 1, and at cycle 7 day 1. Trimming removed 0 bases from V and 2 bases from J, with 2 bases in between. This CDR3 comprises 13 residues. CDR1 is SGHRS, CDR2 YFSETQ, per germline. Comments on this clone: Its antigen is still unknown. The same CDR3 is also encoded by other DNA sequences in this sample.

Clones were sequenced by immunoSEQ multiplex PCR, and TCRdb holds only the in-frame ones, with some missing. The sample has about 70,000 clones, roughly 87% seen once. Sequenced material: CD4+ or CD8+ T cells sorted from blood, taken in a trial of the OX40 agonist ivuxolimab. This chain joins TRBV5-1 and TRBJ2-2; no reliable D call. This clonotype was obtained from an adult with an advanced solid tumor such as melanoma, head and neck, liver or kidney cancer. The CDR3 nucleotides read TGCGCCAGCAGCTTGGACAACACCGGGGAGCTGTTTTTT. Protein product: CASSLDNTGELFF.